A single sample gave rise to the 20 T cell receptor beta chains below, sequenced in a study of OX40 agonist ivuxolimab in advanced cancers. This table comes from immunoSEQ multiplex PCR, and its TCRdb copy is limited to in-frame clones, with some not included. The sample consists of tens of thousands of clones, around 93% of them appearing once. The sequences come from CD4+ or CD8+ T cells sorted from blood, collected in a trial of the OX40 agonist ivuxolimab. The receptors stem from an adult with an advanced solid tumor such as melanoma, head and neck, liver or kidney cancer.

The genes are TRBV19 and TRBJ2-1, with 8 bases identical to TRBD1. V was pared by 5 bases and J by 4 bases, with 4 bases of the junction left unmatched. The CDR3 sequence is 14 residues long. The germline V gene has CDR1 LNHDA and CDR2 SQIVND (reference sequence). The chain's CDR3 is CASSWGTGYNEQFF. For the CDR3, the DNA is TGTGCCAGTAGTTGGGGGACAGGTTACAATGAGCAGTTCTTC. Full variable domain (missing parts from reference TRBV19 and TRBJ2-1): DGGITQSPKYLFRKEGQNVTLSCEQNLNHDAMYWYRQDPGQGLRLIYYSQIVNDFQKGDIAEGYSVSREKKESFPLTVTSAQKNPTAFYLCASSWGTGYNEQFFGPGTRLTVL.

The V gene is TRBV28, the J gene TRBJ2-7, with TRBD1 matching 8 bases. Germline V CDR1 and CDR2: MDHEN, SYDVKM. V dropped 6 bases and J dropped 5; count of bases not matched to a gene: 9. The CDR3 has 14 amino acids. CDR3 DNA: TGTGCCAGCAGGAGAGACAGGGGTTCTGACGAGCAGTACTTC. This gives the protein CASRRDRGSDEQYF.

This clone was counted between two and nine times. The chain recombines TRBV10-3 with TRBJ1-2; unclear D gene. The length of the CDR3 is 11 residues. With 8 bases removed from V and 6 bases from J, the gap between germline ends came to 10 bases. Germline lookup yields CDR1 ENHRY and CDR2 SYGVKD. CDR3 loop: CAIADGHGYTF. The DNA of the CDR3 is TGTGCCATCGCGGACGGGCATGGCTACACCTTC.

This chain links TRBV4-3 with TRBJ2-7; 9 bases agree with TRBD1. Germline assignment: CDR1 LGHNA and CDR2 YSLEER. This CDR3 region has 15 residues. With 1 base clipped from V and 4 bases from J, the junction kept 5 bases outside the gene matches. This CDR3 reads CASSQGSGTGYEQYF. In DNA, the CDR3 is TGCGCCAGCAGCCAAGGATCCGGGACAGGGTACGAGCAGTACTTC.

This sequence joins TRBV21-1 and TRBJ2-7; the table calls TRBD1, which could not be checked here. TRBV21-1 corresponds to a pseudogene. This CDR3 region has 15 residues. CDR3 amino acids: CASRGLTGEECEQYF. CDR3 bases: TGTGCCAGCAGAGGTCTGACAGGGGAAGAGTGCGAGCAGTACTTC.

The chain has TRBV28 and TRBJ1-2; D unresolved. CDR1 is MDHEN and CDR2 is SYDVKM in the germline V gene. Between the trimmed V and J ends, which lost 3 bases and 8 bases, there was a span of 19 bases. The CDR3 runs 15 residues. CDR3 protein: CASSFWQARLEGYTF. The CDR3 DNA reads TGTGCCAGCAGTTTTTGGCAGGCCCGACTCGAGGGCTACACCTTC.

The J gene is TRBJ2-1, the V gene TRBV4-3; 7 nucleotides line up with TRBD2. Germline-derived CDR1 and CDR2 are LGHNA and YSLEER. After removal of 1 base from V and 0 bases from J, the junction contained 3 bases not matched to a gene. The CDR3 is 16 amino acids. This CDR3 reads CASSQGVAGSYNEQFF. The CDR3 bases are TGCGCCAGCAGCCAAGGCGTAGCGGGCTCCTACAATGAGCAGTTCTTC.

This rearrangement joins TRBV6-1 to TRBJ2-7, with D perhaps matching TRBD1 or TRBD2 (5 bases each). Trimming pared 1 base from V and 0 bases from J, leaving 10 bases between. The germline V gene has CDR1 MNHNS and CDR2 SASEGT. The CDR3 extends over 15 amino acids. The CDR3 reads CASSEVGESSYEQYF. CDR3 DNA: TGTGCCAGCAGTGAAGTGGGGGAAAGCTCCTACGAGCAGTACTTC.

The DNA for the CDR3 is TGTGCCAGCAGTCGCTCCCCGGGACTAGCGCCCACCGGGGAGCTGTTTTTT. Translation gives CASSRSPGLAPTGELFF. The chain employs TRBV7-8 and TRBJ2-2; 10 positions match TRBD2. The CDR3 runs 17 residues. Germline trimming cut 6 bases from V and 4 bases from J; bases unmatched to any gene: 11. CDR1 SGHVS and CDR2 FQNEAQ come from the germline V gene.

In nucleotides, the CDR3 is TGCGCCAGCAGCCATCATAGGACCCTAGGGGGCTACGAGCAGTACTTC. As protein: CASSHHRTLGGYEQYF. The chain uses TRBV4-1 and TRBJ2-7, with D tentatively TRBD1 (6 bases). Per the germline V gene, CDR1 is MGHRA and CDR2 is YSYEKL. Deletions cut 3 bases from V and 3 bases from J, with 18 bases between. The CDR3 runs 16 residues.

The chain carries TRBV2 and TRBJ2-4; no reliable D call. The CDR3 is 16 amino acids. Deletions cut 3 bases from V and 5 bases from J, with 17 bases between. CDR1 and CDR2 (germline): SNHLY, FYNNEI. CDR3 nucleotide sequence: TGTGCCAGCAGTGATTGGGTGGGCTCAGAGGAAAACATTCAGTACTTC. As protein: CASSDWVGSEENIQYF.

The J gene is TRBJ2-7, the V gene TRBV28, with D unclear. The CDR3 contains 12 residues. Germline lookup yields CDR1 MDHEN and CDR2 SYDVKM. CDR3: CAVSTPSYEQYF. As DNA, the CDR3 is TGTGCGGTATCTACCCCCTCCTACGAGCAGTACTTC.

This clone was picked up one time. The chain employs TRBV9 and TRBJ2-7, with TRBD1 as a possible D gene (6 bases). The V end was cut by 2 bases, the J end by 0 bases, with 9 bases between. Germline CDR1 reads SGDLS; CDR2 reads YYNGEE. The CDR3 runs 14 residues. The CDR3 spells CASSVGADSYEQYF. The DNA for the CDR3 is TGTGCCAGCAGCGTGGGGGCGGACTCCTACGAGCAGTACTTC.

As regards this clone: An end of the junction differs from the germline gene, which may be a read error. The rearrangement links TRBV29-1 to TRBJ2-1, with D perhaps being TRBD1 or TRBD2 (5 bases each). The CDR3 runs 11 residues. CDR1 is SQVTM, CDR2 ANQGSEA, per germline. The CDR3: CSGIPGPEEFF. The CDR3 nucleotides read TGCAGCGGGATTCCGGGGCCTGAGGAGTTCTTC.

This CDR3 reads CASSEGAWGRETQYF. For the CDR3, the DNA is TGTGCCAGCAGTGAAGGAGCATGGGGTAGGGAGACCCAGTACTTC. The rearrangement joins TRBV6-1 to TRBJ2-5; the D is unclear. Trimming cost V 1 base and J 5 bases, with 14 bases left between them. The CDR3 extends over 15 amino acids. Germline assignment: CDR1 MNHNS and CDR2 SASEGT.

This chain connects TRBV2 to TRBJ1-1, with D maybe TRBD1 (5 bases). Trimming pared 6 bases from V and 3 bases from J, leaving 11 bases between. The length of the CDR3 is 13 residues. Germline V gene data show CDR1 as SNHLY and CDR2 as FYNNEI. As DNA, the CDR3 is TGTGCCAGCAGGGAGACAGCGGACACTGAAGCTTTCTTT. Encoded protein: CASRETADTEAFF.

The chain carries TRBV19 and TRBJ1-5; TRBD1 is a possible D gene (5 bases). Trimming shortened V by 3 bases and J by 1 base, and 13 bases separated the two germline ends. CDR3 length equals 16 residues. Germline V gene sequence: CDR1 LNHDA, CDR2 SQIVND (reference sequence). CDR3 in DNA: TGTGCCAGTAGTATGGGGGTTGGGACCAGCAATCAGCCCCAGCATTTT. Amino acid sequence: CASSMGVGTSNQPQHF.

This rearrangement joins TRBV7-9 to TRBJ1-6; D is uncertain. This CDR3 has 15 residues. The germline gives CDR1 SEHNR, CDR2 FQNEAQ (reference sequence). Trimming cost V 2 bases and J 5 bases, with 10 bases left between them. CDR3 bases: TGTGCCAGCAGCTTACTCGGCGGCGATAATTCACCCCTCCACTTT. Translated, it gives CASSLLGGDNSPLHF.

The chain links TRBV7-6 to TRBJ2-1; a possible D gene is TRBD2 (5 bases). The CDR3 loop spans 15 amino acids. The germline V gene encodes CDR1 SGHVS and CDR2 FNYEAQ. The V end lost 2 bases, the J end lost 7 bases, and 15 bases lay between the germline ends. CDR3 nucleotide sequence: TGTGCCAGCAGCTTACTAAGCGGCCCGAGGAATGAGCAGTTCTTC. Translating gives CASSLLSGPRNEQFF.

The chain combines TRBV11-2 with TRBJ2-1; 7 nucleotides match TRBD2. The CDR3 sequence is 15 residues long. The trim removed 2 bases at V and 6 bases at J, leaving 7 bases unmatched. Germline-derived CDR1 and CDR2 are SGHAT and FQNNGV. CDR3 bases: TGTGCCAGCAGCTTAACGGCGGGAGTGAGCAATGAGCAGTTCTTC. It specifies CASSLTAGVSNEQFF. Complete variable domain (other parts from reference TRBV11-2 and TRBJ2-1): EAGVAQSPRYKIIEKRQSVAFWCNPISGHATLYWYQQILGQGPKLLIQFQNNGVVDDSQLPKDRFSAERLKGVDSTLKIQPAKLEDSAVYLCASSLTAGVSNEQFFGPGTRLTVL.